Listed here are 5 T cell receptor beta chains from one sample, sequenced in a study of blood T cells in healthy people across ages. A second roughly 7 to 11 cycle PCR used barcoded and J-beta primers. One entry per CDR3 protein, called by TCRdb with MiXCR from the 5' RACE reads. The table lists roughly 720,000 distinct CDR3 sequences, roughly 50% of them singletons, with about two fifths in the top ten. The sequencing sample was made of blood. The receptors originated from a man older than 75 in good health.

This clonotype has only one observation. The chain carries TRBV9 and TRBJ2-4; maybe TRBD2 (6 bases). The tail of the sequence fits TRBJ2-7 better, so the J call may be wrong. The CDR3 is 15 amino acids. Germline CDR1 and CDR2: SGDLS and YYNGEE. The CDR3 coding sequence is TGTGCCAGCAGCCCTTCAACGGGGGTCAGATACGAGCAGTACTTC. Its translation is CASSPSTGVRYEQYF.

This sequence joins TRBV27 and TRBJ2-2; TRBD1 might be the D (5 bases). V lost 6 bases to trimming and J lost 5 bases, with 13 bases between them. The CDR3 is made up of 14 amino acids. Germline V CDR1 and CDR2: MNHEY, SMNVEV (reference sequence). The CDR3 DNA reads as TGTGCCAGCAGACTCCTAGGGGAAACCGGGGAGCTGTTTTTT. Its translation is CASRLLGETGELFF.

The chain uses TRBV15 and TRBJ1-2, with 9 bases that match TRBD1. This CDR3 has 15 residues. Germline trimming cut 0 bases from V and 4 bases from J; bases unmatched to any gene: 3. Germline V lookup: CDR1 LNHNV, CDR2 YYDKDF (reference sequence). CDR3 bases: TGTGCCACCAGCAGAGATCTGGGACAGGGCTATGGCTACACCTTC. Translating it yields CATSRDLGQGYGYTF.

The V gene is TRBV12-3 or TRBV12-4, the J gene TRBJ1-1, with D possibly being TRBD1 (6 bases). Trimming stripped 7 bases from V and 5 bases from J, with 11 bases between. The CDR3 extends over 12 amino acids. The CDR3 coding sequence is TGTGCCAGCACGCAGGGGAGGACTGAAGCTTTCTTT. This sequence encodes CASTQGRTEAFF.

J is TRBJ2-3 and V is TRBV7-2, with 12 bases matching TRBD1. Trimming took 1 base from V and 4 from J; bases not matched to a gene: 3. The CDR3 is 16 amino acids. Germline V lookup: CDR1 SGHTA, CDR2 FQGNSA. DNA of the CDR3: TGTGCCAGCAGCTTAGGGGACAGGGGGCGAGCAGATACGCAGTATTTT. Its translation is CASSLGDRGRADTQYF. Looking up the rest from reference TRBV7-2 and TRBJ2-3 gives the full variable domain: GAGVSQSPSNKVTEKGKDVELRCDPISGHTALYWYRQSLGQGLEFLIYFQGNSAPDKSGLPSDRFSAERTGGSVSTLTIQRTQQEDSAVYLCASSLGDRGRADTQYFGPGTRLTVL.